The T cell receptor (beta chain) described here comes from a study of T-cell memory formation after mild COVID-19. Regarding the study as a whole: Clones that got smaller from day 15 to 85 had even CD4/CD8, while clones growing later tipped toward CD4+. Second-wave clones with a day 37 peak had unconfirmed SARS-CoV-2 specificity.

V was cut by 0 bases and J by 5 bases, with 10 bases left in between. In germline, CDR1 is DFQATT, CDR2 SNEGSKA (reference sequence). The CDR3 sequence is 13 residues long. Note on this clonotype: Its antigen is still unknown.

5'RACE, which relied on constant-segment primers, yielded TCR alpha and TCR beta cDNA libraries carrying sample barcodes and UMIs. MiXCR, applied by TCRdb to the 5' RACE reads, yields one record per CDR3 protein. The sample has around 310,000 distinct CDR3 sequences; more than 13% are singletons. This clonotype was obtained from a man younger than 30 who had mild COVID-19 (a few samples of this study predate the infection). Cell type and time point are not known. The chain couples TRBV20-1 to TRBJ2-5; D might be TRBD1 (5 bases). The sample was PBMCs or a T cell subset sorted from them (not recorded which). The DNA for the CDR3 is TGCAGTGCTAGAGATATAGGGGTGGAGACCCAGTACTTC. It codes for CSARDIGVETQYF.